The rows below give T cell receptor beta chains drawn from one sample of a study of CD8 T cells in Susac syndrome. MiXCR, applied by TCRdb to the immunoSEQ multiplex PCR reads, yields one record per CDR3 protein. The table lists roughly 140,000 distinct CDR3 sequences, about 94% of them singletons. The sample consisted of CD8+ T cells from PBMCs. The receptor source for this set is a human donor with multiple sclerosis. The conserved cysteine and the conserved F or W are not part of the CDR3 here.

>TRBJ2-6|TRBV2
ASSEYFSGANVLT
>TRBJ2-3|TRBV27
ASSLRDRGTDTQY
>TRBJ2-1|TRBV15
ATSRDWGKGYNEQF
>TRBJ2-6|TRBV2
ASRPSTGLSSGANVLT
>TRBJ1-6|TRBV20-1
SARGDQPFSYNSPLH
>TRBJ2-7|TRBV20-1
SARAASGGQGEQY
>TRBJ2-2|TRBV14
ASSQVFPTGELF
>TRBJ1-2|TRBV6-6
ASSPATGRNYGYT
>TRBJ2-3|TRBV30
AWRGTGEGTDTQY
>TRBJ2-2|TRBV27
ASSPPPWTSGGVMDTGELF
>TRBJ2-5|TRBV9
ASSASDTKERY
>TRBJ2-3|TRBV7-3
ASSGITDTQY
>TRBJ1-3|TRBV2
ASKGISGNTIY
>TRBJ2-2|TRBV20-1
SARTGTNTGELF
>TRBJ2-1|TRBV3-1
ASSQDRQGEWDEQF
>TRBJ2-3|TRBV11-3
ASSSYKGDEGDTQY
>TRBJ2-5|TRBV18
ASSLTPTAIQETQY
>TRBJ2-5|TRBV3-1
ASSPQGMPIETQY
>TRBJ1-5|TRBV27
ASSWEGGNQPQH
>TRBJ1-5|TRBV20-1
SARDPRVSNQPQH
>TRBJ2-7|TRBV13
ASSSWDRAYEQY
>TRBJ2-1|TRBV7-9
ASSPRRSQGAHEQF
>TRBJ2-7|TRBV15
ATSRDQGRGGSYEQY
>TRBJ1-1|TRBV7-3
ASSPKGGGTEAF
>TRBJ2-7|TRBV7-9
ASSPPGSSSYEQY
>TRBJ2-7|TRBV3-1
ASSPAGGDTLHEQY
>TRBJ2-7|TRBV27
ASSPFPRGHSYEQY
>TRBJ2-3|TRBV20-1
SASGQVSTDTQY
>TRBJ1-1|TRBV4-3
ASSQEARVSNTEAF
>TRBJ1-2|TRBV4-1
ASSQVSGMDYGYT
>TRBJ1-2|TRBV9
ASSVDLNYGYT
>TRBJ1-2|TRBV20-1
SARETDKVGYT
>TRBJ2-1|TRBV11-2
ASSLPTRGGRF
>TRBJ2-3|TRBV5-1
ASSGRRRTDTQY
>TRBJ2-3|TRBV5-1
ASSRTTDTQY
>TRBJ2-7|TRBV14
ASSQGTGTYEQY
>TRBJ2-3|TRBV7-6
ASSLTAKGTDTQY
>TRBJ2-5|TRBV9
ASSRGLGAKETQY
>TRBJ2-1|TRBV7-9
ASSLAGGGKAYNEQF
>TRBJ1-1|TRBV5-1
ASSLTRTGSNTEAF
>TRBJ2-2|TRBV27
ASSLDNTGELF
>TRBJ2-1|TRBV20-1
SARGGTYNEQF
>TRBJ1-2|TRBV9
ASSGKGTLNYGYT
>TRBJ2-7|TRBV7-9
ASSPRDRSYEQY
>TRBJ1-1|TRBV30
AWSPAGNTEAF
>TRBJ1-2|TRBV29-1
SALFPGGYGYT